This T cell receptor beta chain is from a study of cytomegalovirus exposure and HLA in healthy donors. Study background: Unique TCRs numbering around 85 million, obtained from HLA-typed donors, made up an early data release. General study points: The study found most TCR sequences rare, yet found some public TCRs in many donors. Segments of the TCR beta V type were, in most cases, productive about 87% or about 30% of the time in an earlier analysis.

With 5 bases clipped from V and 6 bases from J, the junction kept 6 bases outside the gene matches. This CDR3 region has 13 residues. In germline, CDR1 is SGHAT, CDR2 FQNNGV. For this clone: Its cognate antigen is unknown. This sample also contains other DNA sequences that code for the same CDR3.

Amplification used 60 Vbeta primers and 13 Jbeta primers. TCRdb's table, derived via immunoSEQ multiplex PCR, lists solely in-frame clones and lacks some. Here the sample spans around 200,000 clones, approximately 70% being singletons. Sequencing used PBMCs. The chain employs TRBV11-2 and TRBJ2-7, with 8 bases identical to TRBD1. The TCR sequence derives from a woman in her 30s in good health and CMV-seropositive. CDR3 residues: CASSPDRGREQYF. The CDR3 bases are TGTGCCAGCAGCCCAGACAGGGGTCGCGAGCAGTACTTC.